This T cell receptor (beta chain) was observed in a study of CD8 T cells in Susac syndrome. From germline, CDR1 is SGHNT and CDR2 YENEEA. Trimming removed 4 bases from V and 2 bases from J; junction bases left unmatched: 4. This CDR3 contains 16 residues. CD8+ and CD4+ blood T cells underwent TCR beta sequencing. Controls matched for age and sex were healthy donors. A quantity of about 0.5 to 1 ug RNA underwent reverse transcription using random hexamers. The authors amplified TCR beta CDR3 across 54 Vbeta and 13 Jbeta using immunoSEQ multiplex PCR. TCRdb re-called the immunoSEQ multiplex PCR reads through MiXCR, storing one row per CDR3 protein. Among approximately 170,000 distinct CDR3 sequences listed, about 90% were seen once.

The sequenced sample consisted of CD4+ T cells from PBMCs. V gene TRBV11-3 combines with J gene TRBJ2-3; 12 positions match TRBD2. The receptor was isolated from a human donor in good health. CDR3 DNA sequence: TGTGCCAGCAGCTATGGACTAGCGGGGCTCACAGATACGCAGTATTTT. Translation: CASSYGLAGLTDTQYF.